These T cell receptor beta chains were read from a single sample in a study of spatial heterogeneity in lung cancer. Each CDR3 protein gets one entry after TCRdb re-called the 5' RACE reads with MiXCR. The repertoire includes some 20,000 distinct CDR3 sequences, 2.5% to 4% of them detected once, and around 30% sits in the top ten. Sequencing used PBMCs, obtained at surgery. All receptors derive from a female donor with early-stage non-small cell lung cancer. The CDR3 runs from the conserved cysteine through the conserved F or W. The D gene is left open where the match is weak. The listing skips clone size in some rows; elsewhere it reads once, few, many or a size class.

D: TRBD1; J: TRBJ2-7; V: TRBV7-9; size: many; DNA: TGTGCCAGCAGCCCAACAGGGGACGAGCAGTACTTC; CDR3: CASSPTGDEQYF
D: TRBD1; J: TRBJ2-2; V: TRBV6-5; size: .; DNA: TGTGCCAGCAGGGGCGGACAGGGCACCGGGGAGCTGTTTTTT; CDR3: CASRGGQGTGELFF
D: TRBD1; J: TRBJ2-7; V: TRBV4-1; size: many; DNA: TGCGCCAGCAGCCAGGACAGGGGAAGCTCCTACGAGCAGTACTTC; CDR3: CASSQDRGSSYEQYF
D: TRBD1; J: TRBJ2-7; V: TRBV30; size: many; DNA: TGTGCCTGGGCCCGGGACAGATCCTACGAGCAGTACTTC; CDR3: CAWARDRSYEQYF
D: .; J: TRBJ2-7; V: TRBV10-1; size: many; DNA: TGCGCCAGCAGTGAGGCCGGTTACGAGCAGTACTTC; CDR3: CASSEAGYEQYF
D: TRBD1; J: TRBJ1-5; V: TRBV4-1; size: many; DNA: TGCGCCAGCAGCCAAGATCCTTACGGGACAGGGGGCCGACAGCCCCAGCATTTT; CDR3: CASSQDPYGTGGRQPQHF
D: TRBD1; J: TRBJ1-1; V: TRBV29-1; size: many; DNA: TGCAGCGTTCAGAGACAGGGGACAATGAACACTGAAGCTTTCTTT; CDR3: CSVQRQGTMNTEAFF
D: TRBD1; J: TRBJ1-1; V: TRBV6-2/TRBV6-3; size: many; DNA: TGTGCCAGCGGACAGGGAACTGAAGCTTTCTTT; CDR3: CASGQGTEAFF
D: .; J: TRBJ1-2; V: TRBV28; size: many; DNA: TGTGCCAGCAGTCTTCAGGGTGACTATGGCTACACCTTC; CDR3: CASSLQGDYGYTF
D: .; J: TRBJ2-7; V: TRBV4-2; size: medium-sized; DNA: TGTGCCAGCAGCCACCAGACCGGGACTGCCTACGAGCAGTACTTC; CDR3: CASSHQTGTAYEQYF
D: TRBD2; J: TRBJ2-7; V: TRBV7-9; size: many; DNA: TGTGCCAGCAGACCTCCTGGAGGACTAGTTGGTGAGCAGTACTTC; CDR3: CASRPPGGLVGEQYF
D: TRBD1; J: TRBJ1-5; V: TRBV6-6; size: many; DNA: TGTGCCAGCAGTTCCACAGGGGGCAGTGGTCAGCCCCAGCATTTT; CDR3: CASSSTGGSGQPQHF
D: TRBD2; J: TRBJ2-1; V: TRBV7-3; size: many; DNA: TGTGCCAGCAGCTCGGGACTAGCGGGGGGAGATGAGCAGTTCTTC; CDR3: CASSSGLAGGDEQFF
D: TRBD2; J: TRBJ2-2; V: TRBV7-7; size: many; DNA: TGTGCTAGCAGCTTAATGGCTAGCGGGGCCGCGAACACCGGGGAGCTGTTTTTT; CDR3: CASSLMASGAANTGELFF
D: .; J: TRBJ2-7; V: TRBV10-2; size: many; DNA: TGCGCCAGCAGTGAGATAGACTCCTACGAGCAGTACTTC; CDR3: CASSEIDSYEQYF
D: .; J: TRBJ2-1; V: TRBV5-1; size: many; DNA: TGCGCCAGCAGCTTGGCCCGGACGCTCTACAATGAGCAGTTCTTC; CDR3: CASSLARTLYNEQFF
D: .; J: TRBJ1-1; V: TRBV18; size: many; DNA: TGTGCCAGCTCACCGAACACTGAAGCTTTCTTT; CDR3: CASSPNTEAFF
D: .; J: TRBJ2-2; V: TRBV6-5; size: .; DNA: TGTGCCAGCAACCCGACATGGGGGACTTCCAACTTAGCCGGGGAGCCGTTTTTT; CDR3: CASNPTWGTSNLAGEPFF
D: .; J: TRBJ2-1; V: TRBV5-4; size: many; DNA: TGTGCCAGCAGCTTGGCGGTCGGGCTAGCGAGCTACAATGAGCAGTTCTTC; CDR3: CASSLAVGLASYNEQFF
D: .; J: TRBJ2-2; V: TRBV5-4; size: many; DNA: TGTGCCAGCAGCCCCGCTACGAAGCGGGCCGGGGAGCTGTTTTTT; CDR3: CASSPATKRAGELFF
D: TRBD1; J: TRBJ2-5; V: TRBV7-3; size: many; DNA: TGTGCCAGCAGCTTAGGAATGACAGGGGGTCATGAGACCCAGTACTTC; CDR3: CASSLGMTGGHETQYF
D: .; J: TRBJ1-1; V: TRBV25-1; size: few; DNA: TGTGCCAGCAGGTTCGGGGAGAACACTGAAGCTTTCTTT; CDR3: CASRFGENTEAFF
D: .; J: TRBJ1-3; V: TRBV7-9; size: many; DNA: TGTGCCAGCAACGGGGACTCTGGAAACACCATATATTTT; CDR3: CASNGDSGNTIYF
D: .; J: TRBJ2-3; V: TRBV28; size: many; DNA: TGTGCCAGCAGTTTAATTGGGGCCTGGGGGGCTTCGCACACAGATACGCAGTATTTT; CDR3: CASSLIGAWGASHTDTQYF
D: .; J: TRBJ2-7; V: TRBV6-5; size: few; DNA: TGTGCCAGCAGTTACAACTCACAGCTTACCTACGAGCAGTACTTC; CDR3: CASSYNSQLTYEQYF
D: TRBD1; J: TRBJ2-7; V: TRBV4-1; size: many; DNA: TGCGCCAGCAGCCAAGGGACAGGGGTTTACGAGCAGTACTTC; CDR3: CASSQGTGVYEQYF
D: TRBD2; J: TRBJ2-7; V: TRBV12-3/TRBV12-4; size: many; DNA: TGTGCCAGCAGCGGACTAGCGAACTCCTACGAGCAGTACTTC; CDR3: CASSGLANSYEQYF
D: TRBD2; J: TRBJ2-3; V: TRBV7-9; size: many; DNA: TGTGCCAGCAGCCCAGGGAGGTGGCTAGCGGAAAAGCTGGCAGATACGCAGTATTTT; CDR3: CASSPGRWLAEKLADTQYF